The entry below describes one TCR beta chain. The sample is drawn from a study of control samples from healthy donors and cancer patients. V was pared by 0 bases and J by 4 bases, with 9 bases of the junction left unmatched. CDR1 and CDR2 (germline): KGHSH, LQKENI. The CDR3 has 18 amino acids. The data were produced by immunoSEQ multiplex PCR, yet TCRdb's version contains in-frame clones alone and is incomplete. The sample contains tens of thousands of clones, over 85% of which appear only once. This chain joins TRBV18 and TRBJ1-6; TRBD1 matches 7 bases. The TCR comes from a man aged 35 to 55 with colorectal cancer. Material for sequencing was PBMCs. DNA of the CDR3: TGTGCCAGCTCACCACCGCGCGTCGACAGGGAATATAATTCACCCCTCCACTTT. Translation gives CASSPPRVDREYNSPLHF.